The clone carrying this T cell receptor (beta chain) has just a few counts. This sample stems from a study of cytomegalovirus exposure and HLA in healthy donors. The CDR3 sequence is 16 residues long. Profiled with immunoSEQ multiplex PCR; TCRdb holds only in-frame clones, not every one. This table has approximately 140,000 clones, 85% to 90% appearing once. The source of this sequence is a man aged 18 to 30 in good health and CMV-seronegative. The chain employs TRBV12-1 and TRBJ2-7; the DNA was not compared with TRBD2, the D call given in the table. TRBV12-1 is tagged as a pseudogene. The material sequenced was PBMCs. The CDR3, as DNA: TGTGCCAGCAGCTTTTTCGGGGGACGGAAAACCTACGAGCAGTACTTC. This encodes CASSFFGGRKTYEQYF.